This T cell receptor beta chain derives from a study of CD8 T cells in Susac syndrome. cDNA came from around 0.5 to 1 ug RNA primed by random hexamers. It was immunoSEQ multiplex PCR that amplified TCR beta CDR3 across 54 Vbeta and 13 Jbeta. From the immunoSEQ multiplex PCR reads, TCRdb called clonotypes with MiXCR, one entry per CDR3 protein. The table has around 190,000 distinct CDR3 sequences, approximately 93% seen once. Healthy donors were controls matched for age and sex. This clonotype was sampled from a human donor in good health. The sequenced sample was CD4+ T cells from PBMCs.

The CDR3: CASSDRGSENTIYF. CDR3 sequence (DNA): TGTGCCAGCAGCGATCGGGGGTCCGAGAACACCATATATTTT. V gene TRBV3-1 combines with J gene TRBJ1-3; a weak D match, TRBD1 (5 bases). V gave up 5 bases and J gave up 7 bases, with 15 bases separating them. Germline CDR1 reads LGHDT; CDR2 reads YNNKEL (reference sequence). The CDR3 consists of 14 residues.